A selection of T cell receptor beta chains follows, all from one sample in a study of shared T cell receptors in the human thymus. The protocol was immunoSEQ multiplex PCR, while the TCRdb copy is restricted to in-frame clones and leaves out a portion. Of hundreds of thousands of clones in the sample, 88% are singletons; the top ten hold over 0.008%. These data were also reused for a study on human thymus T cells.

Sequenced sample: thymocytes. These receptors all come from a boy in the first two years of life with a congenital heart defect. The CDR3 runs from the conserved cysteine through the conserved F or W. A D gene is named only where the DNA matches it firmly. The listing skips clone size in some rows; elsewhere it reads once, few, many or a size class.

clone_size: few; v_call: TRBV9; d_call: .; j_call: TRBJ2-4; cdr3_nt: TGTGCCAGCAGCGTAGGATTTAAGCTAGCCAAAAACATTCAGTACTTC; cdr3_aa: CASSVGFKLAKNIQYF
clone_size: .; v_call: TRBV6-1; d_call: TRBD2; j_call: TRBJ2-5; cdr3_nt: TGTGCCAGCAGTGCCCTTCGGGCGGGAGGGCCGGAGGAGACCCAGTACTTC; cdr3_aa: CASSALRAGGPEETQYF
clone_size: few; v_call: TRBV6-5; d_call: TRBD1; j_call: TRBJ2-7; cdr3_nt: TGTGCCAGCAGCTACAGAGGACAGGTCATCGACGAGCAGTACTTC; cdr3_aa: CASSYRGQVIDEQYF
clone_size: .; v_call: TRBV28; d_call: TRBD1; j_call: TRBJ2-1; cdr3_nt: TGTGCCAGCAGTTTCTACGGACAGGGGGCGTACAATGAGCAGTTCTTC; cdr3_aa: CASSFYGQGAYNEQFF
clone_size: .; v_call: TRBV7-6; d_call: TRBD2; j_call: TRBJ2-5; cdr3_nt: TGTGCCAGCAGCCCACGGACTAGCGGCCAAGAGACCCAGTACTTC; cdr3_aa: CASSPRTSGQETQYF
clone_size: .; v_call: TRBV30; d_call: .; j_call: TRBJ2-7; cdr3_nt: TGTGCCTGGACCCTCGGAAGGGAGAGGACTCGGTTCGAGCAGTACTTC; cdr3_aa: CAWTLGRERTRFEQYF
clone_size: .; v_call: TRBV28; d_call: TRBD2; j_call: TRBJ2-3; cdr3_nt: TGTGCCAGCAAGGAGGCGGGAGCGGTGGATACGCAGTATTTT; cdr3_aa: CASKEAGAVDTQYF
clone_size: once; v_call: TRBV7-2; d_call: .; j_call: TRBJ2-1; cdr3_nt: TGTGCCGCCGGTCCGGGAGAGGTCGATGAGCAGTTCTTC; cdr3_aa: CAAGPGEVDEQFF
clone_size: .; v_call: TRBV4-1; d_call: .; j_call: TRBJ2-3; cdr3_nt: TGCGCCAGCAGCCAGACAATCACAGATACGCAGTATTTT; cdr3_aa: CASSQTITDTQYF
clone_size: .; v_call: TRBV7-6; d_call: TRBD1; j_call: TRBJ2-2; cdr3_nt: TGTGCCAGCAGCTGGATAACAGGGGCACCTATAAACACCGGGGAGCTGTTTTTT; cdr3_aa: CASSWITGAPINTGELFF
clone_size: .; v_call: TRBV27; d_call: TRBD2; j_call: TRBJ2-4; cdr3_nt: TGTGCCAGCAGTTTATCCGGGCGGGGGGACTGCATTCAGTACTTC; cdr3_aa: CASSLSGRGDCIQYF
clone_size: .; v_call: TRBV2; d_call: TRBD1; j_call: TRBJ2-3; cdr3_nt: TGTGCCAGCAGCCGCCTCTCAGGGGGATTAAGCACAGATACGCAGTATTTT; cdr3_aa: CASSRLSGGLSTDTQYF
clone_size: .; v_call: TRBV28; d_call: TRBD2; j_call: TRBJ2-2; cdr3_nt: TGTGCCAGCAGTTTCCGGGAGGGAGCAAACACCGGGGAGCTGTTTTTT; cdr3_aa: CASSFREGANTGELFF
clone_size: .; v_call: TRBV6-6; d_call: TRBD2; j_call: TRBJ2-1; cdr3_nt: TGTGCCAGCAGTTACTCCCCTAGCGGGAGGGTAAATGAGCAGTTCTTC; cdr3_aa: CASSYSPSGRVNEQFF
clone_size: .; v_call: TRBV10-3; d_call: TRBD2; j_call: TRBJ2-7; cdr3_nt: TGTGCCATCAGTCCCAGGGAGGGCCGGGCCCACGAGCAGTACTTC; cdr3_aa: CAISPREGRAHEQYF
clone_size: .; v_call: TRBV11-3; d_call: .; j_call: TRBJ2-7; cdr3_nt: TGTCCGGCCACGGGGGGCTATAGCTCCTACGAGCAGTACTTC; cdr3_aa: CPATGGYSSYEQYF
clone_size: .; v_call: TRBV27; d_call: .; j_call: TRBJ1-2; cdr3_nt: TGTGCCAGCAAACAACAGGGCTTCTATGGCTACACCTTC; cdr3_aa: CASKQQGFYGYTF
clone_size: .; v_call: TRBV7-8; d_call: TRBD1; j_call: TRBJ1-3; cdr3_nt: TGTGCCAGCAGCCCTCCGACAGGGGCTCGCGGGGGAAACACCATATATTTT; cdr3_aa: CASSPPTGARGGNTIYF
clone_size: once; v_call: TRBV6-1; d_call: .; j_call: TRBJ1-4; cdr3_nt: TGTGCCAGCAGTGAAAATAGGAGATCAAATGAAAAACTGTTTTTT; cdr3_aa: CASSENRRSNEKLFF
clone_size: once; v_call: TRBV7-9; d_call: TRBD2; j_call: TRBJ2-1; cdr3_nt: TGTGCCAGCAGCTTTACTCCTAGCGGGGTCGGGGTAAATGAGCAGTTCTTC; cdr3_aa: CASSFTPSGVGVNEQFF
clone_size: .; v_call: TRBV4-3; d_call: .; j_call: TRBJ2-7; cdr3_nt: TGCGCCAGCAGCCAAGATCGCCACTCATCCCCATACGGTTACGAGCAGTACTTC; cdr3_aa: CASSQDRHSSPYGYEQYF
clone_size: .; v_call: TRBV4-2; d_call: TRBD2; j_call: TRBJ2-3; cdr3_nt: TGTGCCACCTCAGGGACTAGCGGGAAAGTGAGGGATACGCAGTATTTT; cdr3_aa: CATSGTSGKVRDTQYF
clone_size: .; v_call: TRBV19; d_call: .; j_call: TRBJ1-1; cdr3_nt: TGTGCCAGTAGTATACAGGGATGGGGGGGTGAAGCTTTCTTT; cdr3_aa: CASSIQGWGGEAFF
clone_size: .; v_call: TRBV5-1; d_call: TRBD1; j_call: TRBJ2-5; cdr3_nt: TGCGCCAGCGGAGACAGGGCGCTTGAAGAGACCCAGTACTTC; cdr3_aa: CASGDRALEETQYF
clone_size: .; v_call: TRBV29-1; d_call: .; j_call: TRBJ2-5; cdr3_nt: TGCAGCGTGGAAATTTACGGGGGGCGAGAGACCCAGTACTTC; cdr3_aa: CSVEIYGGRETQYF
clone_size: .; v_call: TRBV10-3; d_call: TRBD1; j_call: TRBJ1-3; cdr3_nt: TGTGCCATCATGGGAGGACAGGGTACAACTGGAAACACCATATATTTT; cdr3_aa: CAIMGGQGTTGNTIYF
clone_size: .; v_call: TRBV29-1; d_call: .; j_call: TRBJ1-1; cdr3_nt: TGCAGCGTTGAAGATTCGACAGGAAATGAAGCTTTCTTT; cdr3_aa: CSVEDSTGNEAFF
clone_size: .; v_call: TRBV23-1; d_call: .; j_call: TRBJ1-2; cdr3_nt: TGCGCCAGCAGTCAAGGGACTTCGAGAGGCTACACCTTC; cdr3_aa: CASSQGTSRGYTF
clone_size: few; v_call: TRBV7-9; d_call: TRBD2; j_call: TRBJ2-2; cdr3_nt: TGTGCCAGCAGCTTAGTCTTCAGACTAGCGCTTAGGCCCGGGGAGCTGTTTTTT; cdr3_aa: CASSLVFRLALRPGELFF
clone_size: once; v_call: TRBV5-5; d_call: TRBD1; j_call: TRBJ2-5; cdr3_nt: TGTGCCAGCAGCCCACAGGGGCTAGGAGAGACCCAGTACTTC; cdr3_aa: CASSPQGLGETQYF
clone_size: .; v_call: TRBV14; d_call: TRBD1; j_call: TRBJ1-2; cdr3_nt: TGTGCCAGCAGCCAAGATGACAGGGGGTCTAGCTACACCTTC; cdr3_aa: CASSQDDRGSSYTF
clone_size: .; v_call: TRBV21-1; d_call: .; j_call: TRBJ2-7; cdr3_nt: TGTGCCAGCAGCAAGTACGGGGGGTACGAGCAGTACTTC; cdr3_aa: CASSKYGGYEQYF
clone_size: .; v_call: TRBV19; d_call: TRBD2; j_call: TRBJ2-7; cdr3_nt: TGTGCCAGTAGTATCGGGCTAGCGGACCCCGCCTACGAGCAGTACTTC; cdr3_aa: CASSIGLADPAYEQYF
clone_size: .; v_call: TRBV30; d_call: .; j_call: TRBJ2-7; cdr3_nt: TGTGCCTGGAGCCCCACGGAGGCGGCCCCTTACGAGCAGTACTTC; cdr3_aa: CAWSPTEAAPYEQYF
clone_size: .; v_call: TRBV11-2; d_call: .; j_call: TRBJ1-4; cdr3_nt: TGTGCCAGCAGCCGCACAGGATCCAATGAAAAACTGTTTTTT; cdr3_aa: CASSRTGSNEKLFF
clone_size: .; v_call: TRBV6-6; d_call: TRBD1; j_call: TRBJ2-7; cdr3_nt: TGTGCCAGCAGTTACTTCCGGGACAGGTCCTACGAGCAGTACTTC; cdr3_aa: CASSYFRDRSYEQYF
clone_size: .; v_call: TRBV7-2; d_call: TRBD1; j_call: TRBJ2-3; cdr3_nt: TGTGCCAGCAGCTTAGTGTCTGGGACAGGGGCTACGCAGTATTTT; cdr3_aa: CASSLVSGTGATQYF
clone_size: few; v_call: TRBV5-4; d_call: TRBD2; j_call: TRBJ2-7; cdr3_nt: TGTGCCAGCAGCTTGGCCCTGACTAGCGGGACACTTCTTGACTCCTACGAGCAGTACTTC; cdr3_aa: CASSLALTSGTLLDSYEQYF
clone_size: .; v_call: TRBV5-4; d_call: TRBD1; j_call: TRBJ2-1; cdr3_nt: TGTGCCAGCAGCTTGAAGGACAGGGTCAATGAGCAGTTCTTC; cdr3_aa: CASSLKDRVNEQFF
clone_size: .; v_call: TRBV7-8; d_call: TRBD2; j_call: TRBJ2-2; cdr3_nt: TGTGCCAGCAGCTTAGGACTAGCGGGCGGGTTCGGGGAGCTGTTTTTT; cdr3_aa: CASSLGLAGGFGELFF
clone_size: .; v_call: TRBV5-1; d_call: TRBD1; j_call: TRBJ1-2; cdr3_nt: TGCGCCAGCAGCTTGGCCCTCCAGGGGGATCACTATGGCTACACCTTC; cdr3_aa: CASSLALQGDHYGYTF
clone_size: few; v_call: TRBV30; d_call: .; j_call: TRBJ2-1; cdr3_nt: TGTGCCTGGAGGTCGAGGATATACAATGAGCAGTTCTTC; cdr3_aa: CAWRSRIYNEQFF
clone_size: .; v_call: TRBV7-2; d_call: TRBD1; j_call: TRBJ2-7; cdr3_nt: TGTGCCAGCAGCTTGGAGGGGGGACAGGGGTCAAACTCCTACGAGCAGTACTTC; cdr3_aa: CASSLEGGQGSNSYEQYF
clone_size: .; v_call: TRBV5-6; d_call: TRBD1; j_call: TRBJ1-2; cdr3_nt: TGTGCCAGCAGCCGACCCCTAGGACAGGGGAACTATGGCTACACCTTC; cdr3_aa: CASSRPLGQGNYGYTF
clone_size: once; v_call: TRBV5-6; d_call: .; j_call: TRBJ1-4; cdr3_nt: TGTGCCAGCAGCCGGCGGTGCCCCGAAAAACTGTTTTTT; cdr3_aa: CASSRRCPEKLFF
clone_size: .; v_call: TRBV4-3; d_call: TRBD1; j_call: TRBJ2-5; cdr3_nt: TGCGCCAGCAGCCCCCGGGACAGGGGTTCAGAGACCCAGTACTTC; cdr3_aa: CASSPRDRGSETQYF
clone_size: .; v_call: TRBV7-3; d_call: TRBD2; j_call: TRBJ2-1; cdr3_nt: TGTGCCAGCAGCTTAACGGGGACTAGGGACAATGAGCAGTTCTTC; cdr3_aa: CASSLTGTRDNEQFF
clone_size: .; v_call: TRBV2; d_call: TRBD1; j_call: TRBJ1-5; cdr3_nt: TGTGCCAGCAGTGAACAGGGGGCCCGCGGGGAGCCCCAGCATTTT; cdr3_aa: CASSEQGARGEPQHF
clone_size: .; v_call: TRBV11-2; d_call: .; j_call: TRBJ2-2; cdr3_nt: TGTGCCAGCAGCTCCGTATGGGACTCACTCCCTGCCGGGGAGCTGTTTTTT; cdr3_aa: CASSSVWDSLPAGELFF
clone_size: .; v_call: TRBV27; d_call: TRBD2; j_call: TRBJ2-3; cdr3_nt: TGTGCCAGCAGGGGGGGAGGGCCCCGAGATACGCAGTATTTT; cdr3_aa: CASRGGGPRDTQYF
clone_size: once; v_call: TRBV28; d_call: TRBD1; j_call: TRBJ2-2; cdr3_nt: TGTGCCACCCTAAGGGGGCACCCACGGTCCGGGGAGCTGTTTTTT; cdr3_aa: CATLRGHPRSGELFF
clone_size: .; v_call: TRBV2; d_call: TRBD1; j_call: TRBJ2-3; cdr3_nt: TGTGCCAGCAGTGCCTCCCGAGGGGGCGGGACAGATACGCAGTATTTT; cdr3_aa: CASSASRGGGTDTQYF
clone_size: .; v_call: TRBV7-6; d_call: TRBD2; j_call: TRBJ2-1; cdr3_nt: TGTGCCAGCAGCTTTTTGAGCGGCGGGAGGGCAGCTGATGAGCAGTTCTTC; cdr3_aa: CASSFLSGGRAADEQFF
clone_size: .; v_call: TRBV28; d_call: .; j_call: TRBJ1-1; cdr3_nt: TGTGCCAGCGGAATCTGGACAAGCATGAACACTGAAGCTTTCTTT; cdr3_aa: CASGIWTSMNTEAFF
clone_size: .; v_call: TRBV23-1; d_call: .; j_call: TRBJ2-7; cdr3_nt: TGCGCCAGCAGTCAAATTGTGAGGCCCTCCTACGAGCAGTACTTC; cdr3_aa: CASSQIVRPSYEQYF
clone_size: .; v_call: TRBV2; d_call: .; j_call: TRBJ2-3; cdr3_nt: TGTGCCAGCAGTGGCACCGGGGGAGGACCTGAGACGCAGTATTTT; cdr3_aa: CASSGTGGGPETQYF
clone_size: .; v_call: TRBV7-9; d_call: .; j_call: TRBJ1-4; cdr3_nt: TGTGCCAGCAGCTTAGTTCGTACCGACAGGTTTAATGAAAAACTGTTTTTT; cdr3_aa: CASSLVRTDRFNEKLFF